Below, 22 T cell receptor beta chains from the same sample are listed, as sequenced in a study of shared clonotypes between healthy human individuals. Sequenced by immunoSEQ multiplex PCR; TCRdb stores in-frame clones only, minus some. The data hold around 2.5 million clones, with approximately 94% observed a single time. Source material: naive CD4+ T cells from PBMCs. Subset meaning: CD45RA+ positively selected. These receptor sequences come from a man between 18 and 29 years old in good health. Some clones in this sample may be carry-over from other donors' samples.

This sequence joins TRBV9 and TRBJ1-2; D not certain. V lost 4 bases to trimming and J lost 6 bases, with 10 bases between them. Germline V CDR1 and CDR2: SGDLS, YYNGEE. The CDR3 is made up of 12 amino acids. This CDR3 is CASSIGRDGYTF. In nucleotides, the CDR3 is TGTGCCAGCAGCATCGGACGGGATGGCTACACCTTC.

This clone was counted a single time. The genes are TRBV28 and TRBJ1-1; tentative D call: TRBD1 (6 bases). Trimming stripped 7 bases from V and 3 bases from J, with 12 bases between. Looked up from germline, CDR1 is MDHEN and CDR2 is SYDVKM. The CDR3 consists of 13 residues. Here the CDR3 reads CASTLGGYTEAFF. DNA for the CDR3: TGTGCCAGCACCCTAGGGGGTTACACTGAAGCTTTCTTT.

The rearrangement links TRBV27 to TRBJ1-1, with D perhaps matching TRBD1 (5 bases). CDR1 is MNHEY, CDR2 SMNVEV, per germline (reference sequence). Trimming left V 1 base short and J 7 bases short, with 19 bases between. The CDR3 is made up of 16 amino acids. CDR3 amino acids: CASSLFDPGRIVEAFF. The CDR3 region has the DNA TGTGCCAGCAGTTTATTCGATCCGGGGCGGATCGTTGAAGCTTTCTTT.

J is TRBJ2-5 and V is TRBV29-1; TRBD1 agrees at 8 bases. V trimming: 6 bases; J trimming: 4 bases; junction bases outside the gene matches: 7. The germline CDR1 and CDR2 sequences are SQVTM and ANQGSEA. The CDR3 consists of 13 residues. DNA for the CDR3: TGCAGCGTGGCCCGAGACAGGGGAGAGACCCAGTACTTC. Encoded protein: CSVARDRGETQYF.

The rearrangement links TRBV9 to TRBJ2-3; 10 bases line up with TRBD1. V lost 4 bases to trimming and J lost 3 bases; unmatched junction nucleotides: 8. CDR1 and CDR2 (germline): SGDLS, YYNGEE. CDR3 length: 16 residues. The CDR3 loop reads CASSSRKDRGTDTQYF. Written as DNA, the CDR3 is TGTGCCAGCAGCTCTCGTAAGGACAGGGGGACAGATACGCAGTATTTT.

As to this clone: Compared with germline, one end of the junction differs, possibly owing to a read error. The chain employs TRBV28 and TRBJ1-4, with D perhaps TRBD1 (5 bases). CDR3 length: 15 amino acids. Germline values: CDR1 MDHEN, CDR2 SYDVKM. The CDR3 loop reads CASSSPGTANEKLFF. CDR3 DNA: TGTGCCAGCAGTTCCCCCGGGACCGCTAACGAAAAACTGTTTTTT.

As concerns this clone: The identical CDR3 is also encoded by other nucleotide sequences in the sample. The chain couples TRBV9 to TRBJ2-7; the match to TRBD2 covers 13 bases. Germline V lookup: CDR1 SGDLS, CDR2 YYNGEE. V lost 3 bases, J lost 3 bases, and 0 bases stayed unmatched. This CDR3 spans 14 amino acids. The CDR3 reads CASSGTSGGYEQYF. The CDR3 nucleotides read TGTGCCAGCAGCGGGACTAGCGGGGGCTACGAGCAGTACTTC.

J is TRBJ1-2 and V is TRBV28, with D possibly matching TRBD1 (5 bases). Germline CDR1 reads MDHEN; CDR2 reads SYDVKM. V lost 1 base and J lost 4, with 10 bases in between. The CDR3 loop spans 14 amino acids. CDR3 bases: TGTGCCAGCAGTTTATATGGAGGGGCCTATGGCTACACCTTC. This codes for CASSLYGGAYGYTF.

Worth noting for this clone: This specimen includes other DNA sequences encoding the same CDR3. The chain combines TRBV11-3 with TRBJ1-3; D is undetermined. Germline V gene lookup returns CDR1 SGHNT and CDR2 YENEEA. This CDR3 has 12 residues. V lost 2 bases and J lost 3, with 2 bases in between. Written as DNA, the CDR3 is TGTGCCAGCAGCTTAAATGGAAACACCATATATTTT. Amino acid sequence: CASSLNGNTIYF.

This rearrangement joins TRBV6-1 to TRBJ2-5; D unresolved. In germline, CDR1 is MNHNS, CDR2 SASEGT. The CDR3 has 12 residues. Trimming took 2 bases from V and 9 from J, leaving 10 bases between them. DNA for the CDR3: TGTGCCAGCAGTGAATCCGCTAGGGCCCAGTACTTC. This encodes CASSESARAQYF.

The rearrangement uses TRBV5-4 and TRBJ2-3, with D maybe TRBD1 (5 bases). The germline V and J ends were trimmed by 1 base and 2 bases, with 11 bases remaining between them. Germline CDR1 SGHNT, CDR2 YYREEE (reference sequence). This CDR3 contains 15 residues. Here the CDR3 DNA reads TGTGCCAGCAGCTTGCCGGCAGGGTACACAGATACGCAGTATTTT. It is translated as CASSLPAGYTDTQYF.

With regard to this clone: Other nucleotide sequences from this sample produce the same CDR3. This sequence joins TRBV5-1 and TRBJ2-1; 10 bases line up with TRBD2. The CDR3 runs to 15 residues. Looked up from germline, CDR1 is SGHRS and CDR2 is YFSETQ. V lost 2 bases to trimming and J lost 1 base; unmatched junction nucleotides: 0. The CDR3 coding sequence is TGCGCCAGCAGCTTACTAGCGGGGTCCTACAATGAGCAGTTCTTC. This gives the protein CASSLLAGSYNEQFF.

The chain is built from TRBV5-1 and TRBJ1-2, with 8 nucleotides matching TRBD1. Germline-derived CDR1 and CDR2 are SGHRS and YFSETQ. This CDR3 spans 14 amino acids. V shed 0 bases and J 5 bases; nucleotides not matched to a gene: 3. CDR3 protein: CASSLVRGQYGYTF. The CDR3, as DNA: TGCGCCAGCAGCTTGGTCAGGGGGCAATATGGCTACACCTTC. Drawing the rest from reference TRBV5-1 and TRBJ1-2, the complete variable domain is KAGVTQTPRYLIKTRGQQVTLSCSPISGHRSVSWYQQTPGQGLQFLFEYFSETQRNKGNFPGRFSGRQFSNSRSEMNVSTLELGDSALYLCASSLVRGQYGYTFGSGTRLTVV.

This sequence joins TRBV29-1 and TRBJ1-2, with D perhaps matching TRBD1 (6 bases). Trimming left V 7 bases short and J 9 bases short, with 15 bases between. The germline V gene has CDR1 SQVTM and CDR2 ANQGSEA. The CDR3 has 11 residues. CDR3 coding DNA: TGCAGCGGGGGATTACAGGGTAGCTACACCTTC. Residues: CSGGLQGSYTF.

The chain carries TRBV5-4 and TRBJ2-1, with D tentatively TRBD1 or TRBD2 (5 bases each). V lost 3 bases, J lost 5 bases, and 18 bases lay in between. The CDR3 has 16 residues. Germline V gene data show CDR1 as SGHNT and CDR2 as YYREEE (reference sequence). CDR3 protein: CASSYKTGTTNNEQFF. CDR3 bases: TGTGCCAGCAGCTACAAAACCGGGACCACTAACAATGAGCAGTTCTTC.

The rearrangement joins TRBV6-5 to TRBJ2-1; possible D gene TRBD2, 5 bases. CDR1 and CDR2 (germline): MNHEY, SVGAGI. The germline V and J ends were trimmed by 5 bases and 9 bases, with 17 bases remaining between them. The CDR3 is 14 residues long. The CDR3 coding sequence is TGTGCCAGCAGTGAGGGATTCGCCCACGGTGAGCAGTTCTTC. Amino acid sequence: CASSEGFAHGEQFF.

The gene calls are TRBV29-1 and TRBJ2-5; TRBD2 aligns across 12 bases. J was trimmed by 5 bases and V by 6 bases; bases with no gene match: 7. The CDR3 covers 14 residues. Germline CDR1 reads SQVTM; CDR2 reads ANQGSEA. The CDR3 DNA is TGCAGCGTCACGACTAGCGGGAGTGGGGAGACCCAGTACTTC. This sequence encodes CSVTTSGSGETQYF.

The chain is built from TRBV7-9 and TRBJ2-3, with 8 bases that match TRBD2. Trimming removed 0 bases from V and 3 bases from J; junction bases left unmatched: 8. CDR1 SEHNR and CDR2 FQNEAQ come from the germline V gene (reference sequence). The CDR3 contains 17 residues. The CDR3 nucleotides are TGTGCCAGCAGCTTAGCGCAGACTAGCGCTAGGACAGATACGCAGTATTTT. This translates into CASSLAQTSARTDTQYF.

This clone was seen more than once but under ten times. The sample has other DNA sequences that encode this CDR3 too. The CDR3 here is CASLRNTEAFF. Here the CDR3 DNA reads TGTGCCAGCCTGCGGAACACTGAAGCTTTCTTT. The chain uses TRBV28 and TRBJ1-1; no definite D call. This CDR3 is built from 11 residues. Germline V CDR1 and CDR2: MDHEN, SYDVKM. Trimming removed 8 bases from V and 1 base from J, with 5 bases in between.

V usage is TRBV18 and J usage is TRBJ2-1; D is unresolved. The CDR3 sequence is 17 residues long. V lost 0 bases and J 7 bases, leaving 19 bases between the germline ends. CDR1 and CDR2 from the germline V gene are KGHSH and LQKENI. CDR3 sequence: CASSPPGAVSVVNEQFF. The CDR3 nucleotides are TGTGCCAGCTCACCACCGGGTGCCGTTTCCGTTGTGAATGAGCAGTTCTTC.

The chain is built from TRBV7-3 and TRBJ2-1; D is unresolved. The CDR3 length is 13 residues. With 4 bases removed from V and 5 bases from J, the gap between germline ends came to 9 bases. From germline, CDR1 is SGHTA and CDR2 FQGTGA. In DNA, the CDR3 is TGTGCCAGCAGCTCATACTTGCACAATGAGCAGTTCTTC. It is translated as CASSSYLHNEQFF.

V and J are TRBV5-1 and TRBJ2-1; 9 nucleotides align to TRBD2. The V gene end was trimmed by 1 base and the J gene end by 0 bases; junction bases not matched to a gene: 5. There are 17 residues in the CDR3. Germline V gives CDR1 SGHRS, CDR2 YFSETQ. CDR3 loop: CASSLRLAENSYNEQFF. In DNA form, the CDR3 reads TGCGCCAGCAGCTTGAGACTAGCGGAGAACTCCTACAATGAGCAGTTCTTC.